Listed below are T cell receptor beta chains from one sample, sequenced in a study of T cell responses to AZD1222 COVID-19 vaccine. TCRdb keeps only in-frame clones here, not all; method: immunoSEQ multiplex PCR. The table includes about 110,000 clones, less than 95% detected once. Sequenced here: peripheral blood, sampled 28 days after the second AZD1222 dose. Receptor source: an adult who received the AZD1222 COVID-19 vaccine. Both conserved end residues are part of each CDR3. Each record gives: D gene, V gene, clone size, J gene, CDR3 DNA, CDR3 protein. D genes are given only for firm matches. A row's size may be missing; if present it is once, few, many or a size class.

D gene: TRBD2; V gene: TRBV7-2; clone size: .; J gene: TRBJ2-7; CDR3 DNA: TGTGCCATCAAGGGTATAGCGGGGGCCTACGAGCAGTACTTC; CDR3 protein: CAIKGIAGAYEQYF
D gene: .; V gene: TRBV9; clone size: .; J gene: TRBJ2-7; CDR3 DNA: TGTGCCAGCAGCGTAGCTAATCTTGGGGGCGAGCAGTACTTC; CDR3 protein: CASSVANLGGEQYF
D gene: .; V gene: TRBV28; clone size: once; J gene: TRBJ1-1; CDR3 DNA: TGTGCCAGCAAAATCATGAACACTGAAGCTTTCTTT; CDR3 protein: CASKIMNTEAFF
D gene: .; V gene: TRBV29-1; clone size: .; J gene: TRBJ1-2; CDR3 DNA: TGCAGCCTGGGCGGGGACGCGGGGTATGGCTACACCTTC; CDR3 protein: CSLGGDAGYGYTF
D gene: TRBD1; V gene: TRBV4-3; clone size: .; J gene: TRBJ2-7; CDR3 DNA: TGCGCCAGCAGCCAAGAGGGGGGACAGGCCTTCTACGAGCAGTACTTC; CDR3 protein: CASSQEGGQAFYEQYF
D gene: .; V gene: TRBV5-8; clone size: .; J gene: TRBJ1-2; CDR3 DNA: TGTGCCAGCAGCTGGGGTCGTGGGAGCTATGGCTACACCTTC; CDR3 protein: CASSWGRGSYGYTF
D gene: TRBD1; V gene: TRBV7-2; clone size: few; J gene: TRBJ1-1; CDR3 DNA: TGTGCCAGCAGCCTCTCGACAGGGATGAACACTGAAGCTTTCTTT; CDR3 protein: CASSLSTGMNTEAFF
D gene: .; V gene: TRBV5-4; clone size: .; J gene: TRBJ1-2; CDR3 DNA: TGTGCCAGCAGCCCACTACTAGCGAACTATGGCTACACCTTC; CDR3 protein: CASSPLLANYGYTF
D gene: .; V gene: TRBV9; clone size: .; J gene: TRBJ2-7; CDR3 DNA: TGTGCCAGCAGCGTAGGCAGGGAGTTTGACGAGCAGTACTTC; CDR3 protein: CASSVGREFDEQYF
D gene: TRBD1; V gene: TRBV3-1/TRBV3-2; clone size: .; J gene: TRBJ2-2; CDR3 DNA: TGTGCCAGCAGCCAAACTGCAGGGGGCTGGAACACCGGGGAGCTGTTTTTT; CDR3 protein: CASSQTAGGWNTGELFF
D gene: TRBD2; V gene: TRBV7-6; clone size: .; J gene: TRBJ2-7; CDR3 DNA: TGTGCCAGCACGCCAGGCGGTGCGGGGGATCCCTACGAGCAGTACTTC; CDR3 protein: CASTPGGAGDPYEQYF
D gene: .; V gene: TRBV4-2; clone size: .; J gene: TRBJ1-3; CDR3 DNA: TGTGCCAGCAGCCAAAGGGCCCCGGCAGAGGGGGTAAACACCATATATTTT; CDR3 protein: CASSQRAPAEGVNTIYF
D gene: .; V gene: TRBV18; clone size: .; J gene: TRBJ1-5; CDR3 DNA: TGTGCCAGCTCGCAGGGACATAGCAATCAGCCCCAGCATTTT; CDR3 protein: CASSQGHSNQPQHF
D gene: .; V gene: TRBV12-5; clone size: .; J gene: TRBJ1-5; CDR3 DNA: TGTGCTAGTGGTTTGGACGCCCAGCCCCAGCATTTT; CDR3 protein: CASGLDAQPQHF
D gene: .; V gene: TRBV3-1/TRBV3-2; clone size: .; J gene: TRBJ1-3; CDR3 DNA: TGTGCCAGCAGCCAAGGGGATGGGTCTGGAAACACCATATATTTT; CDR3 protein: CASSQGDGSGNTIYF
D gene: .; V gene: TRBV5-6; clone size: once; J gene: TRBJ2-7; CDR3 DNA: TGTGCCAGCAGACGACAGGTCCACGGCGAGCAGTACTTC; CDR3 protein: CASRRQVHGEQYF
D gene: .; V gene: TRBV7-2; clone size: once; J gene: TRBJ1-4; CDR3 DNA: TGTGCCAGCAGCTTAGCCCTCGCTGATGAAAAACTGTTTTTT; CDR3 protein: CASSLALADEKLFF
D gene: TRBD1; V gene: TRBV23-1; clone size: .; J gene: TRBJ2-2; CDR3 DNA: TGCGCCAGCAGTCCCGAGGACAGGGTCGACACCGGGGAGCTGTTTTTT; CDR3 protein: CASSPEDRVDTGELFF
D gene: TRBD2; V gene: TRBV29-1; clone size: .; J gene: TRBJ2-1; CDR3 DNA: TGCAGCGTTACCAGCTTAGGGGCTAGCGGGGGGTCCTACAATGAGCAGTTCTTC; CDR3 protein: CSVTSLGASGGSYNEQFF
D gene: .; V gene: TRBV6-2/TRBV6-3; clone size: .; J gene: TRBJ2-7; CDR3 DNA: TGTGCCAGCAGTTACAGTGGGCAGACCTACGAGCAGTACTTC; CDR3 protein: CASSYSGQTYEQYF
D gene: TRBD2; V gene: TRBV10-3; clone size: .; J gene: TRBJ2-3; CDR3 DNA: TGTGCCATCAGTGGGGGGAGGGAAGGGAGCACAGATACGCAGTATTTT; CDR3 protein: CAISGGREGSTDTQYF
D gene: .; V gene: TRBV14; clone size: .; J gene: TRBJ2-1; CDR3 DNA: TGTGCCAGCAGCCCCTACAGGGCTTCCGGATACAATGAGCAGTTCTTC; CDR3 protein: CASSPYRASGYNEQFF
D gene: TRBD1; V gene: TRBV7-6; clone size: .; J gene: TRBJ2-7; CDR3 DNA: TGTGCCAGCAGCGTGGGACAGTTGTTCGAGCAGTACTTC; CDR3 protein: CASSVGQLFEQYF